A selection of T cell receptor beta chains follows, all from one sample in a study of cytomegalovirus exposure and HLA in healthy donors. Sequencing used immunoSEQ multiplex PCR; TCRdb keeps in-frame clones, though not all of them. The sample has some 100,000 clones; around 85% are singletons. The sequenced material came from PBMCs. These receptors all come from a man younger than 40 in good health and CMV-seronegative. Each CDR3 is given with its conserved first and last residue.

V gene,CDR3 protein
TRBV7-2,CASRSDSLSYEQYF
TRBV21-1,CASSKARRLTGELFF
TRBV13,CASSRDNRENTEAFF
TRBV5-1,CASSLAGTSGRSTYNEQFF
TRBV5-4,CASSRSREGLSPLHF
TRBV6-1,CASTRQGAGYEQYF
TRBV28,CASSRWVGGASEKLFF
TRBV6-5,CASSRQGARSYGYTF
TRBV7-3,CASSLNRAYEQYF
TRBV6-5,CASSRGGSTNEKLFF
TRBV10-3,CAITRGGNQPQHF
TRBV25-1,CASSDRGQIYNEQFF
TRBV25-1,CATGGKRGLTDTQYF
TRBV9,CASSVARLGDRGYTF
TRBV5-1,CASSPGAYYEQYF
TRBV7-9,CASSSKDRGETQYF
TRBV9,CASSVNPGNQPQHF
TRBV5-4,CASSSTGTSGTTKQFF
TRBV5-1,CASSLLGGAGTDTQYF
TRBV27,CASSLAAIRGPNTGELFF
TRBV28,CASSPVLMAESYEQYF
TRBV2,CASKRLTYEQYF
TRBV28,CASSLGNRGRWETQYF
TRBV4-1,CASSSPPQGPYEQYF
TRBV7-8,CASSLVWQGETQYF